The clone carrying this TCR beta chain was seen a few times. No antigen is known for it. Other DNA sequences from this sample encode an identical CDR3 as well. The data were obtained in a study of beta chain features in type 1 diabetes. Since all of the isolated RNA was reverse transcribed, expressed TCRB transcripts were what got sequenced. Average reads for naive, central memory and regulatory T cell samples were roughly 3.4 million. Method: immunoSEQ multiplex PCR; TCRdb's copy keeps in-frame clones and lacks some. The sample consists of 250,000 to 300,000 clones, about 13% of them appearing once. Sorting based on CD45RO/CCR7/CD25/CD127/CD95/CD27 separated CD4+ naive, central memory, regulatory and stem cell-like memory cells. Sorted populations were all over 98% pure. Study results and limitations: Researchers report that Type 1 diabetes patients had moderately but significantly shorter TCRB CDR3s across all four CD4+ subsets. HLA influence on TCRB rearrangement stayed unresolved here.

Sequenced material: naive CD4+ T cells from blood. This TCR was sampled from a man aged 25 to 40 with type 1 diabetes.

In nucleotides, the CDR3 is TGTGCCAGCAGTTTATCAGCCGGGGAGCTGTTTTTT. Amino acids: CASSLSAGELFF. The V and J genes are TRBV28 and TRBJ2-2; D ambiguous. V was clipped by 1 base and J by 6 bases, with 3 bases between them. CDR1 is MDHEN, CDR2 SYDVKM, per germline. The CDR3 contains 12 residues.